This entry is about one TCR beta chain. The data were obtained in a study of OX40 agonist ivuxolimab in advanced cancers. This CDR3 comprises 13 residues. Germline V CDR1 and CDR2: MNHEY, SVGAGI. J lost 7 bases, V lost 6 bases, and 7 bases had no gene match. Sequencing was performed with immunoSEQ multiplex PCR; in TCRdb, only in-frame clones are kept and a portion is missing. The sample has about 41,000 clones, 70% to 85% seen once; the top ten hold approximately 22%. Sequencing was performed on CD4+ or CD8+ T cells sorted from blood, taken in a trial of the OX40 agonist ivuxolimab. The gene calls are TRBV6-5 and TRBJ1-2; 8 positions agree with TRBD1. The TCR sequence derives from an adult with an advanced solid tumor such as melanoma, head and neck, liver or kidney cancer. CDR3 sequence (DNA): TGTGCCAGCAGGCAACCAGGGGGCTCTGGCTACACCTTC. This gives the protein CASRQPGGSGYTF.